The 27 T cell receptor beta chains below come from one sample, sequenced in a study of neurological immune-mediated disorders. TCRdb itself ran the 5' RACE reads through MiXCR, one entry per CDR3 protein. The sample yields 46,000 or so distinct CDR3 sequences, roughly 4% seen once. The sample taken for sequencing was PBMCs. These receptors all come from a woman aged 60-70 years with multiple sclerosis.

This clonotype has a count of ten or more. The rearrangement links TRBV9 to TRBJ2-2; D may be TRBD2 (6 bases). CDR1 and CDR2 from the germline V gene are SGDLS and YYNGEE. The CDR3 has 13 residues. Trimming took 0 bases from V and 6 from J, leaving 6 bases between them. The CDR3 loop is CASSVGGAGELFF. The CDR3 region has the DNA TGTGCCAGCAGCGTAGGGGGGGCCGGGGAGCTGTTTTTT.

This clonotype was counted many times. The rearrangement links TRBV7-9 to TRBJ2-3; 9 bases are shared with TRBD2. V trimming: 4 bases; J trimming: 1 base; junction bases outside the gene matches: 0. This CDR3 has 14 residues. CDR1 SEHNR and CDR2 FQNEAQ come from the germline V gene (reference sequence). CDR3 amino acids: CASSWTSGTDTQYF. In DNA form, the CDR3 reads TGTGCCAGCAGCTGGACTAGCGGCACAGATACGCAGTATTTT. Complete variable domain (other parts from reference TRBV7-9 and TRBJ2-3): DTGVSQNPRHKITKRGQNVTFRCDPISEHNRLYWYRQTLGQGPEFLTYFQNEAQLEKSRLLSDRFSAERPKGSFSTLEIQRTEQGDSAMYLCASSWTSGTDTQYFGPGTRLTVL.

This clonotype was seen at least ten times. The chain uses TRBV4-3 and TRBJ2-1, with D uncertain. Trimming cost V 0 bases and J 0 bases, with 12 bases left between them. Germline V gene lookup returns CDR1 LGHNA and CDR2 YSLEER. The CDR3 consists of 17 residues. CDR3: CASSQDTGSNSYNEQFF. The DNA of the CDR3 is TGCGCCAGCAGCCAAGATACTGGATCCAACTCCTACAATGAGCAGTTCTTC.

This clonotype was detected ten times or more. The chain carries TRBV12-3 or TRBV12-4 and TRBJ2-3; the D gene could be TRBD1 or TRBD2 (6 bases each). The CDR3 is made up of 13 amino acids. Trimming took off 6 bases at V and 5 bases at J, with 12 bases between the two ends. The chain's CDR3 is CASRMRGVDTQYF. The CDR3 coding sequence is TGTGCCAGCAGAATGAGGGGGGTAGATACGCAGTATTTT.

This clonotype showed up many times. This chain links TRBV7-8 with TRBJ1-1; D call uncertain. Trimming stripped 4 bases from V and 3 bases from J, with 9 bases between. Germline assignment: CDR1 SGHVS and CDR2 FQNEAQ. This CDR3 has 13 amino acids. CDR3 sequence: CASSSGYYTEAFF. In DNA, the CDR3 is TGTGCCAGCAGCTCAGGCTACTACACTGAAGCTTTCTTT.

This rearrangement joins TRBV7-2 to TRBJ1-1; tentatively, D is TRBD1 (5 bases). CDR3 length equals 15 residues. Germline assignment: CDR1 SGHTA and CDR2 FQGNSA. Between the trimmed V and J ends, which lost 5 bases and 4 bases, there was a span of 17 bases. The DNA for the CDR3 is TGTGCCAGCAGCGTAGAGGGGACGCGCGGCACTGAAGCTTTCTTT. This encodes CASSVEGTRGTEAFF.

In regard to this clonotype: Since a much larger clone is just one base distant, this may be a read error. This rearrangement joins TRBV20-1 to TRBJ1-4; possible D gene TRBD1, 6 bases. Germline CDR1 and CDR2: DFQATT and SNEGSKA (reference sequence). The CDR3 runs to 12 residues. CDR3 region: CSALQGSENLFF. The CDR3 DNA is TGCAGTGCTTTACAGGGAAGTGAAAATCTGTTTTTT.

This clonotype turned up a few times. At one of its ends the junction is not consistent with the germline gene, which may arise from a read error. The gene calls are TRBV20-1 and TRBJ2-6; TRBD1 might be the D (5 bases). From germline, CDR1 is DFQATT and CDR2 SNEGSKA (reference sequence). This CDR3 is built from 17 residues. CDR3 nucleotides: TGCAGTGCTAGAGAGGGCAGGAGATTCTCTGGGGCCAAAGTCCTGACTTTC. This gives the protein CSAREGRRFSGAKVLTF.

The chain recombines TRBV4-2 with TRBJ1-5; the D gene is possibly TRBD1 (5 bases). The CDR3 contains 14 residues. V lost 0 bases and J lost 7, with 10 bases in between. CDR1 LGHNA and CDR2 YNFKEQ come from the germline V gene. The CDR3 DNA reads TGTGCCAGCAGCCAAGATTTGGGGGGGCAGCCCCAGCATTTT. It yields the protein CASSQDLGGQPQHF.

This clonotype was counted between two and nine times. The J gene is TRBJ2-5, the V gene TRBV6-2 or TRBV6-3, with D uncertain. In germline, CDR1 is MNHEY, CDR2 SVGEGT. The CDR3 length is 12 residues. V gave up 6 bases and J gave up 3 bases, with 8 bases separating them. The CDR3: CASSPREETQYF. The CDR3 DNA reads TGTGCCAGCAGCCCACGTGAAGAGACCCAGTACTTC.

This clonotype was counted ten times or more. CDR3 sequence (DNA): TGCGCCAGCAGCTTAAAGGGGCAGGGAGGTCGGTACGAGCAGTACGTC. Its translation: CASSLKGQGGRYEQYV. The chain employs TRBV5-1 and TRBJ2-7; tentative D call: TRBD2 (6 bases). Trimming left V 2 bases short and J 4 bases short, with 19 bases between. Germline V gene sequence: CDR1 SGHRS, CDR2 YFSETQ. This CDR3 has 16 residues.

CDR3 sequence: CSGQGYQETQYF. The DNA of the CDR3 is TGCAGTGGACAGGGATACCAAGAGACCCAGTACTTC. The chain has TRBV20-1 and TRBJ2-5, with 7 bases matching TRBD1. V trimming: 7 bases; J trimming: 0 bases; junction bases outside the gene matches: 2. The CDR3 consists of 12 residues. The germline gives CDR1 DFQATT, CDR2 SNEGSKA (reference sequence).

This clonotype came up many times. This rearrangement joins TRBV20-1 to TRBJ2-5; D remains ambiguous. With 0 bases removed from V and 1 base from J, the gap between germline ends came to 12 bases. The CDR3 sequence is 15 residues long. Germline CDR1 and CDR2: DFQATT and SNEGSKA (reference sequence). In DNA form, the CDR3 reads TGCAGTGCTAGAGACCCCCTTGCGGCCCAAGAGACCCAGTACTTC. Protein product: CSARDPLAAQETQYF.

The CDR3 reads CASSLGLAGALETQYF. CDR3 nucleotide sequence: TGTGCCAGCAGCCTAGGACTAGCGGGGGCCTTAGAGACCCAGTACTTC. The gene calls are TRBV3-1 and TRBJ2-5; 13 bases map to TRBD2. Trimming at V came to 4 bases and at J to 4 bases, leaving 6 bases not matched to a gene. There are 16 residues in the CDR3. The germline CDR1 and CDR2 sequences are LGHDT and YNNKEL (reference sequence).

The table lists this clonotype with many counts. The rearrangement links TRBV29-1 to TRBJ1-1, with 7 bases identical to TRBD1. The length of the CDR3 is 14 residues. Trimming at V came to 6 bases and at J to 6 bases, leaving 13 bases not matched to a gene. Germline V CDR1 and CDR2: SQVTM, ANQGSEA. In nucleotides, the CDR3 is TGCAGCGTACTTGAGACAGGGATATGGGCTGAAGCTTTCTTT. It translates to CSVLETGIWAEAFF. Combining the CDR3 with reference TRBV29-1 and TRBJ1-1 gives the whole variable domain SAVISQKPSRDICQRGTSLTIQCQVDSQVTMMFWYRQQPGQSLTLIATANQGSEATYESGFVIDKFPISRPNLTFSTLTVSNMSPEDSSIYLCSVLETGIWAEAFFGQGTRLTVV.

This clonotype was recorded a few times. The chain carries TRBV20-1 and TRBJ2-3, with 12 bases lining up with TRBD2. V lost 6 bases, J lost 3 bases, and 4 bases stayed unmatched. The germline V gene encodes CDR1 DFQATT and CDR2 SNEGSKA (reference sequence). CDR3 size: 14 residues. The CDR3 nucleotides read TGCAGTGCCCTAGCGGGGGGGCGGACAGATACGCAGTATTTT. The encoded protein is CSALAGGRTDTQYF.

This clonotype was detected many times. J is TRBJ2-3 and V is TRBV7-8, with D possibly being TRBD2 (6 bases). V was cut by 5 bases and J by 2 bases, with 14 bases left in between. Germline V gene lookup returns CDR1 SGHVS and CDR2 FQNEAQ. This CDR3 comprises 15 residues. The CDR3 sequence is CASSSPGTYTDTQYF. DNA of the CDR3: TGTGCCAGCAGCAGCCCCGGGACTTACACAGATACGCAGTATTTT.

This clonotype was observed many times. The chain carries TRBV7-2 and TRBJ2-2; D not certain. The CDR3 contains 14 residues. Per the germline V gene, CDR1 is SGHTA and CDR2 is FQGNSA. Trimming cost V 0 bases and J 7 bases, with 9 bases left between them. The CDR3 loop reads CASSLALNGGELFF. The CDR3 DNA reads TGTGCCAGCAGCTTAGCCCTCAACGGCGGGGAGCTGTTTTTT.

The table lists this clonotype with many counts. This chain uses TRBV11-2 with TRBJ2-3; 8 bases fit TRBD2. Germline CDR1 reads SGHAT; CDR2 reads FQNNGV. V lost 3 bases, J lost 3 bases, and 11 bases stayed unmatched. The CDR3 is 17 residues long. CDR3 sequence: CASSFSRAGGRTDTQYF. CDR3 coding DNA: TGTGCCAGCAGCTTCTCCCGGGCGGGGGGTCGGACAGATACGCAGTATTTT.

This clonotype was counted only a few times. The gene calls are TRBV9 and TRBJ2-3; the D gene could be TRBD1 or TRBD2 (5 bases each). Germline CDR1 SGDLS, CDR2 YYNGEE. V was pared by 0 bases and J by 0 bases, with 11 bases between. The CDR3 is 16 amino acids. DNA of the CDR3: TGTGCCAGCAGCGTAGTTGGGACGCTAAGCACAGATACGCAGTATTTT. This gives the protein CASSVVGTLSTDTQYF.

This clonotype was picked up many times. The V gene is TRBV20-1, the J gene TRBJ2-7, with D unresolved. The CDR3 sequence is 12 residues long. The germline gives CDR1 DFQATT, CDR2 SNEGSKA (reference sequence). V lost 5 bases to trimming and J lost 2 bases, with 10 bases between them. CDR3 in DNA: TGCAGTGCTTTGGGTTACCCCTACGAGCAGTACTTC. Its translation is CSALGYPYEQYF.

This clonotype was found many times. The rearrangement links TRBV20-1 to TRBJ2-5, with 9 bases matching TRBD2. V trimming: 4 bases; J trimming: 5 bases; junction bases outside the gene matches: 8. The germline CDR1 and CDR2 sequences are DFQATT and SNEGSKA (reference sequence). The CDR3 is made up of 14 amino acids. CDR3 DNA sequence: TGCAGTGCTAAACCGGGACTAGCATTGGAGACCCAGTACTTC. It codes for CSAKPGLALETQYF.

This clonotype was counted at least ten times. The chain carries TRBV20-1 and TRBJ1-1; D gene unclear. CDR1 and CDR2 from the germline V gene are DFQATT and SNEGSKA (reference sequence). This CDR3 has 11 amino acids. The ends were cut back, 1 base at V and 8 bases at J, with 8 bases in the middle. In DNA, the CDR3 is TGCAGTGCTAGAGCTTCGGCGGAAGCTTTCTTT. It encodes CSARASAEAFF.

By sample fraction, this clonotype is medium-sized (0.01 to 0.1%). The chain has TRBV20-1 and TRBJ1-5; D might be TRBD1 (5 bases). Germline CDR1 and CDR2: DFQATT and SNEGSKA (reference sequence). This CDR3 has 11 residues. V was shortened by 4 bases and J by 8 bases, with 9 bases between the two germline ends. CDR3 residues: CSATRGEPQHF. The CDR3 nucleotides are TGCAGTGCTACCCGGGGGGAGCCCCAGCATTTT.

By sample share, this clonotype is medium-sized. CDR3 DNA: TGTGCCAGCAGCTTAGATCCTGGACTAGCGGGATCCTACAATGAGCAGTTCTTC. This sequence encodes CASSLDPGLAGSYNEQFF. The chain joins TRBV11-2 to TRBJ2-1, with 12 positions matching TRBD2. This CDR3 is 18 amino acids long. Germline-derived CDR1 and CDR2 are SGHAT and FQNNGV. V gave up 0 bases and J gave up 1 base; unmatched junction bases: 4.

This clonotype has a count of ten or more. The V and J genes are TRBV10-3 and TRBJ1-1; D uncertain. There are 13 residues in the CDR3. CDR1 is ENHRY, CDR2 SYGVKD, per germline. With 6 bases removed from V and 1 base from J, the gap between germline ends came to 9 bases. CDR3 sequence reads: CAIRTDGNTEAFF. CDR3 sequence (DNA): TGTGCCATCAGGACGGACGGGAACACTGAAGCTTTCTTT.

This clonotype has at least ten counts. V is TRBV21-1 and J is TRBJ2-5; TRBD1 reflects the table's D call only, with no check against the DNA. TRBV21-1 is annotated as a pseudogene. The CDR3 sequence is 15 residues long. The chain's CDR3 is CASSKRGQGRETQYF. The CDR3 DNA reads as TGTGCCAGCAGCAAGAGGGGGCAGGGAAGGGAGACCCAGTACTTC.